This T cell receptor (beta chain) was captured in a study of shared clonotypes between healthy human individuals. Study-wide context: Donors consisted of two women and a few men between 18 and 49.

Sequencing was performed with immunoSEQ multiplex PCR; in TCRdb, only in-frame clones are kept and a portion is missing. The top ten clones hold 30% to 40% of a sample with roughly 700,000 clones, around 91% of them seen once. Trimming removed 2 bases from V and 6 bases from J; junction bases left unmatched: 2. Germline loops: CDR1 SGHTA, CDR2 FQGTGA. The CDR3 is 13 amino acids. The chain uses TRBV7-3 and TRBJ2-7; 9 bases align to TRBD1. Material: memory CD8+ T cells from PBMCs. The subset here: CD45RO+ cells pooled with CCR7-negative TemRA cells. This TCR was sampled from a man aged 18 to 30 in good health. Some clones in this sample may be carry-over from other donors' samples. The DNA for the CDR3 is TGTGCCAGCAGCTTAGGACAGGGGATCGAGCAGTACTTC. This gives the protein CASSLGQGIEQYF.